This TCR beta chain is from a study of T cells after yellow fever vaccination. For the study at large: Low-cell-number fractions underwent preparation using SMART-Seq v4 Ultra Low Input. Study outcomes and limitations: Among all clonotypes, a small share was observed in both CD4 and CD8 compartments. It was a weaker secondary response, yet one that peaked faster, at day 5 versus 15. Primary-vaccination clones mostly resurfaced post-booster (about 95% CD4, 75% to 90% CD8).

This clonotype showed up just a few times. What it binds is not known. With V trimmed by 3 bases and J by 8 bases, 6 bases remained unmatched. The CDR3 loop spans 14 amino acids. Germline CDR1 is SGHRS and CDR2 is YFSETQ. TCRdb ran MiXCR on the 5' RACE reads and lists one entry per CDR3 protein. The sample lists just over 300,000 distinct CDR3 sequences, less than 4.5% occurring once. Sequencing was performed on PBMCs, taken on the day of the yellow fever booster vaccination. This receptor was obtained from a man younger than 30 who received the YFV17D yellow fever vaccine. The chain uses TRBV5-1 and TRBJ1-4; the match to TRBD1 covers 8 bases. The CDR3 DNA reads as TGCGCCAGCAGCTCCGGACAGGGTAACGAAAAACTGTTTTTT. It yields the protein CASSSGQGNEKLFF.